These 9 T cell receptor beta chains share one sample of origin, sequenced in a study of blood T cell repertoires in COVID-19. Some clones are missing from TCRdb's copy, which holds only in-frame ones; the method was immunoSEQ multiplex PCR. The profile shows almost 350,000 clones, more than 70% of them singletons. Sequencing was done on a sample of PBMCs or T cells enriched from blood (not recorded which). These receptors all come from a woman in her twenties or thirties who had been exposed to COVID-19.

Comment on this clone: Different DNA sequences within this sample yield the same CDR3. The J gene is TRBJ2-2, the V gene TRBV6-5, with a possible D match to TRBD1 (6 bases). Germline loops: CDR1 MNHEY, CDR2 SVGAGI. CDR3 length: 14 amino acids. Trimming removed 6 bases from V and 3 bases from J, with 11 bases in between. CDR3 sequence: CASSLGQYTGELFF. The CDR3 nucleotides read TGTGCCAGCAGCCTTGGACAGTACACCGGGGAGCTGTTTTTT.

This sequence joins TRBV30 and TRBJ2-1; 7 bases line up with TRBD2. V shed 0 bases and J 4 bases; nucleotides not matched to a gene: 6. CDR1 is GTSNPN and CDR2 is SVGIG in the germline V gene (reference sequence). This CDR3 region has 15 residues. CDR3 coding DNA: TGTGCCTGGAGTGTACGCGGGAGCACGTACAATGAGCAGTTCTTC. Protein product: CAWSVRGSTYNEQFF.

The V gene is TRBV6-5, the J gene TRBJ2-7; D is possibly TRBD1 (6 bases). CDR1 and CDR2 (germline): MNHEY, SVGAGI. Trimming left V 6 bases short and J 6 bases short, with 18 bases between. The CDR3 has 14 amino acids. The CDR3 reads CASRNTGPTAEQYF. The CDR3 nucleotides are TGTGCCAGCAGAAACACAGGGCCAACAGCCGAGCAGTACTTC.

This chain links TRBV11-1 with TRBJ2-5; D might be TRBD1 (5 bases). The CDR3 contains 14 residues. Germline CDR1 SGHAT, CDR2 FQDESV (reference sequence). Trimming stripped 6 bases from V and 4 bases from J, with 15 bases between. CDR3 in DNA: TGTGCCAGCAGACAACGACAGAGGATAGAGACCCAGTACTTC. Translation gives CASRQRQRIETQYF. Supplemented by reference TRBV11-1 and TRBJ2-5, the full variable domain reads EAEVAQSPRYKITEKSQAVAFWCDPISGHATLYWYRQILGQGPELLVQFQDESVVDDSQLPKDRFSAERLKGVDSTLKIQPAELGDSAMYLCASRQRQRIETQYFGPGTRLLVL.

The chain joins TRBV28 to TRBJ1-2; TRBD1 matches at 7 bases. This CDR3 has 15 residues. V was clipped by 4 bases and J by 13 bases; unmatched bases: 18. Germline CDR1 is MDHEN and CDR2 is SYDVKM. CDR3 protein: CASSSVVVRGQPGTF. CDR3 DNA: TGTGCCAGCAGTTCGGTGGTTGTTAGGGGACAGCCTGGCACCTTC.

V usage is TRBV7-9 and J usage is TRBJ2-2; unclear D gene. From germline, CDR1 is SEHNR and CDR2 FQNEAQ (reference sequence). Trimming cost V 1 base and J 6 bases, with 9 bases left between them. The CDR3 spans 14 residues. The CDR3: CASSLELQPGELFF. In nucleotides, the CDR3 is TGTGCCAGCAGCTTAGAACTACAACCCGGGGAGCTGTTTTTT.

V gene TRBV29-1 combines with J gene TRBJ2-5; tentatively, D is TRBD2 (5 bases). This CDR3 region has 13 residues. Germline lookup yields CDR1 SQVTM and CDR2 ANQGSEA. V lost 8 bases to trimming and J lost 0 bases, with 13 bases between them. The CDR3 reads CSPLVGDQETQYF. The CDR3 DNA sequence: TGCAGCCCGTTGGTCGGGGACCAAGAGACCCAGTACTTC.

This chain connects TRBV5-6 to TRBJ1-5; D is possibly TRBD1 (6 bases). CDR1 is SGHDT and CDR2 is YYEEEE in the germline V gene. V was cut by 4 bases and J by 3 bases, with 20 bases left in between. The CDR3 loop spans 17 amino acids. CDR3 nucleotide sequence: TGTGCCAGCAGCGTGTGGGGGTACAGGGCCACCAATCAGCCCCAGCATTTT. This translates into CASSVWGYRATNQPQHF.

The chain uses TRBV5-1 and TRBJ2-1, with 9 bases that match TRBD1. Germline CDR1 SGHRS, CDR2 YFSETQ. The junction had 10 bases not matched to a gene; V was cut back by 4 bases and J by 2 bases. The length of the CDR3 is 17 residues. This CDR3 is CASSGTGTGFAYNEQFF. CDR3 nucleotide sequence: TGCGCCAGCAGCGGTACCGGGACAGGGTTTGCCTACAATGAGCAGTTCTTC. The full variable domain, completed using reference TRBV5-1 and TRBJ2-1, is KAGVTQTPRYLIKTRGQQVTLSCSPISGHRSVSWYQQTPGQGLQFLFEYFSETQRNKGNFPGRFSGRQFSNSRSEMNVSTLELGDSALYLCASSGTGTGFAYNEQFFGPGTRLTVL.